These 9 T cell receptor beta chains were sequenced from one sample in a study of cytomegalovirus exposure and HLA in healthy donors. Generated by immunoSEQ multiplex PCR, the TCRdb table keeps only in-frame clones and is missing some. The profile covers 110,000 or so clones, with more than 70% appearing a single time and around 5% taken by the ten largest. Material: PBMCs. Every receptor here comes from a man aged 18 to 29 in good health and CMV-seronegative.

The chain is built from TRBV6-1 and TRBJ1-2, with TRBD1 matching over 7 bases. The CDR3 has 14 amino acids. The germline gives CDR1 MNHNS, CDR2 SASEGT. With 4 bases clipped from V and 4 bases from J, the junction kept 6 bases outside the gene matches. CDR3 sequence: CASSGDSLIYGYTF. Written as DNA, the CDR3 is TGTGCCAGCAGTGGGGACAGCCTTATCTATGGCTACACCTTC.

The chain combines TRBV9 with TRBJ1-6; D unclear. From germline, CDR1 is SGDLS and CDR2 YYNGEE. This CDR3 is 15 amino acids long. The V end was cut by 3 bases, the J end by 4 bases, with 11 bases between. The CDR3 loop reads CASSAAGGYNSPLHF. CDR3 nucleotide sequence: TGTGCCAGCAGCGCGGCGGGAGGATATAATTCACCCCTCCACTTT.

V is TRBV7-2 and J is TRBJ2-5; TRBD1 agrees at 7 bases. The CDR3 spans 14 residues. Germline V gene sequence: CDR1 SGHTA, CDR2 FQGNSA. V lost 5 bases and J lost 5; bases outside the gene matches: 8. CDR3 sequence (DNA): TGTGCCAGCAGCCCCCGACAGGGATCCGAGACCCAGTACTTC. This gives the protein CASSPRQGSETQYF.

V gene TRBV19 combines with J gene TRBJ1-4; a weak D match, TRBD1 (6 bases). The V and J ends lost 9 bases and 6 bases respectively, with 20 bases between them. Germline loops: CDR1 LNHDA, CDR2 SQIVND (reference sequence). CDR3 length: 15 amino acids. CDR3 region: CASNPTGGRDEKLFF. Written as DNA, the CDR3 is TGTGCCAGCAACCCCACCGGGGGGCGCGATGAAAAACTGTTTTTT.

This clone was detected only once. The chain links TRBV7-2 to TRBJ2-3; 10 positions match TRBD2. Germline V gene data show CDR1 as SGHTA and CDR2 as FQGNSA. The CDR3 contains 15 residues. With 5 bases clipped from V and 4 bases from J, the junction kept 6 bases outside the gene matches. The CDR3 DNA follows: TGTGCCAGCAGCCCCGGACTAGCGGACGCAGATACGCAGTATTTT. This codes for CASSPGLADADTQYF.

The gene calls are TRBV10-3 and TRBJ1-4, with TRBD1 matching over 8 bases. The germline CDR1 and CDR2 sequences are ENHRY and SYGVKD. CDR3 size: 14 residues. After removal of 10 bases from V and 8 bases from J, the junction contained 12 bases not matched to a gene. The DNA of the CDR3 is TGTGCCACCCGCCACGACAGGGGTAACGAAAAACTGTTTTTT. Translating it yields CATRHDRGNEKLFF.

This clone was detected only once. The genes are TRBV5-4 and TRBJ2-7, with 10 bases matching TRBD1. The J segment lost 5 bases and the V segment lost 3 bases, leaving 8 bases of the junction unmatched. This CDR3 is 15 amino acids long. Germline CDR1 reads SGHNT; CDR2 reads YYREEE (reference sequence). DNA of the CDR3: TGTGCCAGCAGCTCTAGAGCCGGGACAGGGGACGAGCAGTACTTC. Its translation: CASSSRAGTGDEQYF.

V gene TRBV6-5 combines with J gene TRBJ1-1; D is undetermined. Germline V gives CDR1 MNHEY, CDR2 SVGAGI. The V end was cut by 2 bases, the J end by 0 bases, with 10 bases between. This CDR3 is 15 amino acids long. The CDR3 reads CASSYREPMNTEAFF. The DNA of the CDR3 is TGTGCCAGCAGTTACAGGGAGCCCATGAACACTGAAGCTTTCTTT.

This chain links TRBV5-1 with TRBJ2-5; TRBD2 matches 9 bases. This CDR3 spans 13 amino acids. The J segment lost 5 bases and the V segment lost 4 bases, leaving 3 bases of the junction unmatched. Germline loops: CDR1 SGHRS, CDR2 YFSETQ. The CDR3 protein is CASSPSGGETQYF. The CDR3 coding sequence is TGCGCCAGCAGCCCAAGCGGGGGGGAGACCCAGTACTTC.